The source of this T cell receptor (beta chain) is a study of shared clonotypes between healthy human individuals. V lost 4 bases, J lost 4 bases, and 6 bases stayed unmatched. The CDR3 consists of 15 residues. Looked up from germline, CDR1 is MDHEN and CDR2 is SYDVKM. Clones were sequenced by immunoSEQ multiplex PCR, and TCRdb holds only the in-frame ones, with some missing. Among 2 million to 2.5 million clones listed, around 90% were seen once. This TCR was recovered from a man in his late teens or twenties in good health. Some clones in this sample may be carry-over from other donors' samples. The source material was naive CD4+ T cells from PBMCs. Subset given: CD45RA+ positively selected. This sequence joins TRBV28 and TRBJ1-2; 10 positions match TRBD1. CDR3 sequence (DNA): TGTGCCAGCAGTTCCGGGACAGGGGAGGCCTATGGCTACACCTTC. Encoded protein: CASSSGTGEAYGYTF.